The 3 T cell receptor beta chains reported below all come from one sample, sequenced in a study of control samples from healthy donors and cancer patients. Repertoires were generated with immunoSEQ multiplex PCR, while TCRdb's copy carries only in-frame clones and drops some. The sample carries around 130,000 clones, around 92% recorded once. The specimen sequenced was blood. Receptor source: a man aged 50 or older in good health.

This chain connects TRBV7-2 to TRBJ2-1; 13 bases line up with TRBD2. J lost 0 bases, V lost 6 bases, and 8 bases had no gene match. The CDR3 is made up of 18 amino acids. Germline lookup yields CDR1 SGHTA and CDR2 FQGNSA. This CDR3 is CASRQTSGGPGSYNEQFF. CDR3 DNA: TGTGCCAGCAGACAGACTAGCGGGGGGCCGGGCTCCTACAATGAGCAGTTCTTC.

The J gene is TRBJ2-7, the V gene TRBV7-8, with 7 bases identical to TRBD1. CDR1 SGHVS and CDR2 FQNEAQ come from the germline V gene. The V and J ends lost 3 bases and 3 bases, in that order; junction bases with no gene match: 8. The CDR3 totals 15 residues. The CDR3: CASSFARGGLYEQYF. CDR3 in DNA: TGTGCCAGCAGCTTTGCTAGAGGGGGCCTCTACGAGCAGTACTTC. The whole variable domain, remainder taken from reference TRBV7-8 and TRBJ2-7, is GAGVSQSPRYKVAKRGQDVALRCDPISGHVSLFWYQQALGQGPEFLTYFQNEAQLDKSGLPSDRFFAERPEGSVSTLKIQRTQQEDSAVYLCASSFARGGLYEQYFGPGTRLTVT.

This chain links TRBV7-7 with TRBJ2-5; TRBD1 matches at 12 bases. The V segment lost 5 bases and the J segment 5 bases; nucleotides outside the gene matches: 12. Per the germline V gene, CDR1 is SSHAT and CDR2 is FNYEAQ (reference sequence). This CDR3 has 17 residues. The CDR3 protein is CASSPGTGGAERETQYF. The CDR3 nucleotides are TGTGCCAGCAGCCCCGGGACAGGGGGCGCGGAGAGGGAGACCCAGTACTTC. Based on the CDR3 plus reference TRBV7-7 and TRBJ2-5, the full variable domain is GAGVSQSPRYKVTKRGQDVTLRCDPISSHATLYWYQQALGQGPEFLTYFNYEAQPDKSGLPSDRFSAERPEGSISTLTIQRTEQRDSAMYRCASSPGTGGAERETQYFGPGTRLLVL.